Included here is one T cell receptor (beta chain) sequence, with context. Its antigen remains unknown. Unstimulated regulatory T cells (CD4+CD25+CD127-), CD4+CD25- non-regulatory cells, CD4 and CD8 cells were FACS-sorted from thawed PBMCs. The data derive from a study of Tregs in tolerant kidney transplant recipients. Study-level results: Validation in larger populations is needed because few patients were studied. Activated donor B cell expansion appeared to reveal the most relevant donor-specific TCRbeta repertoire.

CDR1 KGHSH and CDR2 LQKENI come from the germline V gene. The CDR3 loop spans 16 amino acids. V trimming: 6 bases; J trimming: 4 bases; junction bases outside the gene matches: 11. The data were produced by immunoSEQ multiplex PCR, yet TCRdb's version contains in-frame clones alone and is incomplete. Among about 240,000 clones listed, 80% to 85% were seen once. The clonotype originates from a human donor in good health. The sample taken for sequencing was CD4+ T cells from blood. The chain carries TRBV18 and TRBJ1-3, with 8 bases matching TRBD1. CDR3 residues: CASSQDSTGVGNTIYF. CDR3 DNA sequence: TGTGCCAGCTCGCAAGATTCGACAGGGGTAGGAAACACCATATATTTT. The whole variable domain, remainder taken from reference TRBV18 and TRBJ1-3, is NAGVMQNPRHLVRRRGQEARLRCSPMKGHSHVYWYRQLPEEGLKFMVYLQKENIIDESGMPKERFSAEFPKEGPSILRIQQVVRGDSAAYFCASSQDSTGVGNTIYFGEGSWLTVV.